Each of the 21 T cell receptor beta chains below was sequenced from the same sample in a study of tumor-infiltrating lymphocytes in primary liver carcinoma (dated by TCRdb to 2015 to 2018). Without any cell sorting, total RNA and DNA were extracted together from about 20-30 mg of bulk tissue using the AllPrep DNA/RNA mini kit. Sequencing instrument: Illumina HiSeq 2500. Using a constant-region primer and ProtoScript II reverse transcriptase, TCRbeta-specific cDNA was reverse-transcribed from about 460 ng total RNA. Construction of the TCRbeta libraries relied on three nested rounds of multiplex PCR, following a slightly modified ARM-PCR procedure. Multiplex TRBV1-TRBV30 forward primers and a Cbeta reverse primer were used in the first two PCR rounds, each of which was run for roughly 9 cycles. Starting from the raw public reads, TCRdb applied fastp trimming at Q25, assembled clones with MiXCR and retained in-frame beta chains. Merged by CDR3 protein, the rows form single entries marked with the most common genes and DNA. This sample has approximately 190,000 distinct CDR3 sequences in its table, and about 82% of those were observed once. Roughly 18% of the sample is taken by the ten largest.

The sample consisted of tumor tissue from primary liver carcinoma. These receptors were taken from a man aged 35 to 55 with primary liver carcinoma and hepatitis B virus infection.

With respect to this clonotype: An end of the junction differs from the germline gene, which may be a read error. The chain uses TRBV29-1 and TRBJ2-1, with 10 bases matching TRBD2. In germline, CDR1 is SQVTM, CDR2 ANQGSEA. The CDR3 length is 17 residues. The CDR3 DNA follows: TGCAGTGTTGAAGTTGGGCCAGCGGGAGGGGCCTACAATGAGCAGTTCTTC. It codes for CSVEVGPAGGAYNEQFF.

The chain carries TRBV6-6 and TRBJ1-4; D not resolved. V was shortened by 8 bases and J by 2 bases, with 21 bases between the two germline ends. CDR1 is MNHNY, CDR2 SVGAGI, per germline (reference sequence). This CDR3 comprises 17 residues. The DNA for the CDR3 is TGTGCCAGCGGTCACTCGGACCCAGAGTGGACTAATGAAAAACTGTTTTTT. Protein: CASGHSDPEWTNEKLFF.

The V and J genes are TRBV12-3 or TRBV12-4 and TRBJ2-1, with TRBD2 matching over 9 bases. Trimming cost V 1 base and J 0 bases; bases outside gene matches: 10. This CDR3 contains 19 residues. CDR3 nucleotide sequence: TGTGCCAGCAGTTTAGAAACTAGCGGGCCGCTGCCCTCCTACAATGAGCAGTTCTTC. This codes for CASSLETSGPLPSYNEQFF.

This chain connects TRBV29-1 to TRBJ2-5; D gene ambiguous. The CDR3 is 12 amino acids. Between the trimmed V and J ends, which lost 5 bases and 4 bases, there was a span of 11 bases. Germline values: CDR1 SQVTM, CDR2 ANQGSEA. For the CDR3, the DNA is TGCAGCGTTCAGACAAGCGTAGAGACCCAGTACTTC. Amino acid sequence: CSVQTSVETQYF.

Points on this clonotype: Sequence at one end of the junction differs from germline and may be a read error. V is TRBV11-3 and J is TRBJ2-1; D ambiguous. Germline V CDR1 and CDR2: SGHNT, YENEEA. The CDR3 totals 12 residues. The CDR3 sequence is CASSLDANDQFF. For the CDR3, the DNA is TGTGCCAGCAGCTTAGATGCTAATGACCAGTTCTTC.

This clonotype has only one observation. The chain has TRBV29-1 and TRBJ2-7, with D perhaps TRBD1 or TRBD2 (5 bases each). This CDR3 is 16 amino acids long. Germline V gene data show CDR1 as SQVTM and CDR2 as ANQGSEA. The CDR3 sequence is CIAMTSGTGTPYEHYF. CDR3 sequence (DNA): TGCATCGCCATGACATCTGGGACCGGCACTCCCTACGAACATTACTTC.

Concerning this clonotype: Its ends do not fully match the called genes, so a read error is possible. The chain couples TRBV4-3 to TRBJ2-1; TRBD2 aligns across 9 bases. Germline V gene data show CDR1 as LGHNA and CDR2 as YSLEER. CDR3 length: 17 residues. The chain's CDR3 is CASSQDLAGTSYNEQFF. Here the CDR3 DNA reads TGCGCCAGTAGCCAGGACCTAGCGGGAACTTCCTACAATGAGCAGTTCTTC.

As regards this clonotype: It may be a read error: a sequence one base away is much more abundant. The chain's CDR3 is CTISESTRSHEQFF. CDR3 bases: TGTACCATCAGTGAGTCCACCAGAAGTCATGAGCAGTTCTTC. The genes are TRBV10-3 and TRBJ2-1; D is ambiguous. Germline CDR1 reads ENHRY; CDR2 reads SYGVKD. This CDR3 region has 14 residues.

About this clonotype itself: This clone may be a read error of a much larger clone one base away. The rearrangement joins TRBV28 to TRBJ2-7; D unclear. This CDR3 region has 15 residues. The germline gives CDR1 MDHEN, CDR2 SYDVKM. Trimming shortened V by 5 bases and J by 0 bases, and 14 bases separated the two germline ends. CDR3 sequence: CASSPTEISSYEQYF. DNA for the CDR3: TGTGCCAGCAGTCCAACAGAGATTAGCTCCTACGAGCAGTACTTC.

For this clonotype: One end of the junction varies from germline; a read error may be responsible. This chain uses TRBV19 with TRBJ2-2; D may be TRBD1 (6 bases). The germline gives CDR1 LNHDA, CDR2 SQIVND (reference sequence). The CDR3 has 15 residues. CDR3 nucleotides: TGTGCCGGTAGTATGCTCGGACAGCGCACCGGGGAGCTGTTTTTT. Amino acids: CAGSMLGQRTGELFF.

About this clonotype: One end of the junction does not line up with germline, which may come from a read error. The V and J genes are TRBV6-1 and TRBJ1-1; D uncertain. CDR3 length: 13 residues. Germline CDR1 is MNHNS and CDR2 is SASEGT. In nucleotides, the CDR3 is TGTGCCAGTAGTGATGGTAGGAACACTGAAGCTATCTTT. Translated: CASSDGRNTEAIF.

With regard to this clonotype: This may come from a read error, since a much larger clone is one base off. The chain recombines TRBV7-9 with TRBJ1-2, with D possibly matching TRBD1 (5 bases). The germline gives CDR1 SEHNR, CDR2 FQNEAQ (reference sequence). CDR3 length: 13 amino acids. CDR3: CDSSRQGLGGYTF. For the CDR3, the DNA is TGTGACAGCAGCCGCCAGGGCCTCGGGGGCTACACCTTC.

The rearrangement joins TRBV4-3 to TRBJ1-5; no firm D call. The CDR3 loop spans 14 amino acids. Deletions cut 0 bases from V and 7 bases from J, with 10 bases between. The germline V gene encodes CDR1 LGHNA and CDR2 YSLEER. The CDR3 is CASSQEDASQPQHF. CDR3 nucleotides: TGCGCCAGCAGCCAAGAAGATGCGAGCCAGCCCCAGCATTTT.

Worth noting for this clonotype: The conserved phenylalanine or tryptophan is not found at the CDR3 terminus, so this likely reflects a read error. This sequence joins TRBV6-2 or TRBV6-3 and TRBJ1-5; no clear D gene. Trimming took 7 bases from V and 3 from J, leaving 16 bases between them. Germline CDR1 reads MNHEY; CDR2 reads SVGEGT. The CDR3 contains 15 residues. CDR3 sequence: CASTLTRGYNQPQHY. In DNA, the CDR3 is TGTGCCAGCACTCTCACGCGGGGTTACAATCAGCCCCAGCATTAT.

The CDR3 protein is CASIYFTGSGANVLTF. As DNA, the CDR3 is TGTGCCAGCATATACTTCACGGGTTCTGGGGCCAACGTCCTGACTTTC. This rearrangement joins TRBV6-5 to TRBJ2-6; D uncertain. The CDR3 is made up of 16 amino acids. Trimming removed 7 bases at V and 1 base at J, with 14 bases between. From germline, CDR1 is MNHEY and CDR2 SVGAGI.

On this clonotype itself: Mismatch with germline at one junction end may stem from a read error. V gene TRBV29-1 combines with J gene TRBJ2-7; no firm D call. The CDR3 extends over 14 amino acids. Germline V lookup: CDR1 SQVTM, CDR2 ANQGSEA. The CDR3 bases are TGTAGCATGCGAGTTTTACCGAGCTCCTACGAGCAGTACTTC. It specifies CSMRVLPSSYEQYF.

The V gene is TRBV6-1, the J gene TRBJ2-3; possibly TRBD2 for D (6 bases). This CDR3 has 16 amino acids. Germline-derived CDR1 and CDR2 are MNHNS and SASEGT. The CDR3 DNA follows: TGTCTCAGCAGTGAAAGGCGGGGACTTCGCACAGATACGCAGTATTTT. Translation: CLSSERRGLRTDTQYF.

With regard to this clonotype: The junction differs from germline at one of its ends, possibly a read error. The CDR3 loop is CASSLVGAIGANVLSF. The CDR3 coding sequence is TGCGCCAGCAGCTTGGTAGGGGCGATAGGGGCCAACGTCCTGAGTTTC. V gene TRBV5-1 combines with J gene TRBJ2-6; D perhaps matches TRBD1 (5 bases). The CDR3 is 16 amino acids. The V gene's germline CDR1 is SGHRS and CDR2 YFSETQ.

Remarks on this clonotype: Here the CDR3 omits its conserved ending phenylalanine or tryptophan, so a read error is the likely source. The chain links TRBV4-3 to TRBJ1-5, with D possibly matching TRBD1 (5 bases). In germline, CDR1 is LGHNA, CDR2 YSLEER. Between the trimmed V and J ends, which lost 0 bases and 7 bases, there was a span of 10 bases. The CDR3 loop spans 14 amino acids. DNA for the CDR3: TGCGCCAGCAGCCAAGATCGGGGGGGACAGCCCCAGCATTCT. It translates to CASSQDRGGQPQHS.

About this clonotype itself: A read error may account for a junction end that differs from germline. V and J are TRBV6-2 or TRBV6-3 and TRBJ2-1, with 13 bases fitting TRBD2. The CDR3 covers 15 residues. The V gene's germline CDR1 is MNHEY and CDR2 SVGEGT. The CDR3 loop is CTSSGGLAGEVEQFF. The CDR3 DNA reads TGTACCAGCAGTGGAGGACTAGCGGGAGAAGTGGAGCAGTTCTTC.

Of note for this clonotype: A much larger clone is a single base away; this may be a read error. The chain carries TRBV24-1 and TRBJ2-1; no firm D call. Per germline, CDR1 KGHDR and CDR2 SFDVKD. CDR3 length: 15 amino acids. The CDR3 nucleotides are TGTGCCGCCAGTTATGGAGAAAGGAGACGGAGTGAGCAGTTCTTC. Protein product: CAASYGERRRSEQFF.